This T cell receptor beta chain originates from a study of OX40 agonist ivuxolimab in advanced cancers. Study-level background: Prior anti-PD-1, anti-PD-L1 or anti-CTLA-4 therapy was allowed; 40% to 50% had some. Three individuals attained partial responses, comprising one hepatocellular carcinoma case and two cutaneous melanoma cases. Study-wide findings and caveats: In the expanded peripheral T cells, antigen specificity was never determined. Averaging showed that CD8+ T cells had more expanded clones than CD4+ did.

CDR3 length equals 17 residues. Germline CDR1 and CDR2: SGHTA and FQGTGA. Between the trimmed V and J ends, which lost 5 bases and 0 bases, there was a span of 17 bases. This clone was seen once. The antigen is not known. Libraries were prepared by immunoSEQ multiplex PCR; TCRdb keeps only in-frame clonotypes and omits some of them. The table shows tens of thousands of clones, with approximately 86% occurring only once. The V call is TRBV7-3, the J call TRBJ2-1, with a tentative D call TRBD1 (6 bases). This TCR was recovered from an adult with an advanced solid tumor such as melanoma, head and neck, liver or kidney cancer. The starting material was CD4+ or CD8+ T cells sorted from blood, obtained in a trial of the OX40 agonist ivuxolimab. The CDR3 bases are TGTGCCAGCAGCCTCACCTCAGGGGCGAGCTCCTACAATGAGCAGTTCTTC. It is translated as CASSLTSGASSYNEQFF.